These 28 T cell receptor beta chains originate from one sample sequenced in a study. TCRdb recomputed calls from the 5' RACE reads with MiXCR, one row per CDR3 protein. The table has around 57,000 distinct CDR3 sequences, roughly 28% seen once; the top ten hold more than 3%. Material for sequencing was tumor-infiltrating memory CD4+ T cells sorted from the breast tumor. As to subset: memory CD4+ T cells, CD4+CD45RO+CD25-. The receptors here all came from a female donor with breast cancer.

About this clonotype itself: As the CDR3 is not closed by the conserved phenylalanine or tryptophan, this likely results from a read error. The chain links TRBV20-1 to TRBJ1-6, with D tentatively TRBD1 (5 bases). Trimming removed 6 bases at V and 0 bases at J, with 9 bases between. In germline, CDR1 is DFQATT, CDR2 SNEGSKA (reference sequence). The CDR3 totals 14 residues. The CDR3, as DNA: TGCAGTGCGGGGGGTAGCTCCTATAATTCACCCCTCCACTGT. This gives the protein CSAGGSSYNSPLHC.

This clonotype was detected only a few times. This chain links TRBV6-6 with TRBJ2-3; D not certain. The CDR3 consists of 12 residues. The V gene's germline CDR1 is MNHNY and CDR2 SVGAGI (reference sequence). V shed 2 bases and J shed 2 bases, with 2 bases lying between them. The CDR3 spells CASSYDTDTQYF. The CDR3 nucleotides read TGTGCCAGCAGTTACGACACAGATACGCAGTATTTT.

This clonotype was seen a few times. This chain connects TRBV6-1 to TRBJ2-7; D may be TRBD2 (5 bases). The germline V gene encodes CDR1 MNHNS and CDR2 SASEGT. The CDR3 sequence is 13 residues long. V lost 6 bases to trimming and J lost 3 bases, with 12 bases between them. CDR3 sequence (DNA): TGTGCCAGCAGCTACGGACTCGACTACGAGCAGTACTTC. Protein product: CASSYGLDYEQYF.

There are a few counts of this clonotype. The gene calls are TRBV6-1 and TRBJ1-5, with 10 positions matching TRBD1. This CDR3 region has 15 residues. Germline lookup yields CDR1 MNHNS and CDR2 SASEGT. With 3 bases clipped from V and 7 bases from J, the junction kept 6 bases outside the gene matches. CDR3 nucleotide sequence: TGTGCCAGCAGTGATTCTGGGACAGGGGCACAGCCCCAGCATTTT. It is translated as CASSDSGTGAQPQHF.

In this sample, this clonotype turned up many times. The chain couples TRBV7-9 to TRBJ2-5; TRBD2 aligns across 12 bases. CDR3 length: 14 amino acids. Trimming took 2 bases from V and 5 from J; bases not matched to a gene: 0. The germline gives CDR1 SEHNR, CDR2 FQNEAQ (reference sequence). CDR3 residues: CASSLLAGGETQYF. The DNA for the CDR3 is TGTGCCAGCAGCTTACTAGCGGGAGGGGAGACCCAGTACTTC.

By its share, this clonotype is medium-sized. CDR3 amino acids: CATKGTGMNTEAFF. The CDR3 DNA sequence: TGTGCCACCAAGGGGACCGGGATGAACACTGAAGCTTTCTTT. This sequence joins TRBV24-1 and TRBJ1-1; weak D call: TRBD1 (5 bases). The CDR3 is 14 residues long. Germline V gene data show CDR1 as KGHDR and CDR2 as SFDVKD. V lost 8 bases and J 0 bases, leaving 12 bases between the germline ends.

The chain combines TRBV4-2 with TRBJ2-7; weak D call: TRBD2 (6 bases). The CDR3 has 14 amino acids. CDR1 LGHNA and CDR2 YNFKEQ come from the germline V gene. With 4 bases removed from V and 7 bases from J, the gap between germline ends came to 17 bases. As DNA, the CDR3 is TGTGCCAGCAGCCGGGCCTCGGAGGGGCGGGAGCAGTACTTC. Residues: CASSRASEGREQYF.

This clonotype was seen ten or more times. V is TRBV5-1 and J is TRBJ2-1, with 11 bases aligning to TRBD2. Germline CDR1 reads SGHRS; CDR2 reads YFSETQ. The V gene end was trimmed by 0 bases and the J gene end by 9 bases; junction bases not matched to a gene: 8. CDR3 size: 16 residues. CDR3 sequence reads: CASSLAKLAGVGEQFF. DNA for the CDR3: TGCGCCAGCAGCTTGGCGAAACTAGCGGGAGTAGGTGAGCAGTTCTTC.

This clonotype was found a few times. The rearrangement joins TRBV29-1 to TRBJ2-3; 8 nucleotides match TRBD1. V was pared by 6 bases and J by 1 base, with 12 bases of the junction left unmatched. The CDR3 is made up of 16 amino acids. Germline CDR1 and CDR2: SQVTM and ANQGSEA. CDR3 in DNA: TGCAGCGTCCAACGACTGGTGGGACAGGGCACAGATACGCAGTATTTT. Translation: CSVQRLVGQGTDTQYF.

The sample holds many counts of this clonotype. The chain carries TRBV6-6 and TRBJ2-5, with TRBD1 identical over 9 bases. V shed 0 bases, J shed 0 bases, and the junction held 8 bases outside the gene matches. Germline-derived CDR1 and CDR2 are MNHNY and SVGAGI (reference sequence). CDR3 length: 18 residues. The DNA of the CDR3 is TGTGCCAGCAGTTACTCGATACAGGGGGCTCGGTACCAAGAGACCCAGTACTTC. Its protein product is CASSYSIQGARYQETQYF.

This clonotype was counted between two and nine times. The genes are TRBV4-1 and TRBJ2-3; 9 bases are a match to TRBD2. The CDR3 loop spans 17 amino acids. V lost 4 bases to trimming and J lost 4 bases; unmatched junction nucleotides: 12. Germline assignment: CDR1 MGHRA and CDR2 YSYEKL. Here the CDR3 reads CASSRTSGAGGADTQYF. Written as DNA, the CDR3 is TGCGCCAGCAGCCGGACCTCAGGGGCGGGAGGGGCAGATACGCAGTATTTT.

The V and J genes are TRBV29-1 and TRBJ2-1; 9 nucleotides align to TRBD2. J lost 6 bases, V lost 6 bases, and 12 bases had no gene match. Germline V gives CDR1 SQVTM, CDR2 ANQGSEA. The CDR3 spans 15 residues. CDR3 nucleotide sequence: TGCAGCGTGGCCGCTGCGGGACTAGCTGGCAATGAGCAGTTCTTC. The encoded protein is CSVAAAGLAGNEQFF.

V gene TRBV5-6 combines with J gene TRBJ1-2; 7 bases align to TRBD1. The junction had 8 bases not matched to a gene; V was cut back by 3 bases and J by 9 bases. This CDR3 is 13 amino acids long. CDR1 and CDR2 from the germline V gene are SGHDT and YYEEEE. The CDR3 here is CASSYRGPISYTF. The CDR3 DNA reads as TGTGCCAGCAGCTACAGGGGCCCTATTAGCTACACCTTC.

This clonotype was recorded at least ten times. The genes are TRBV24-1 and TRBJ2-1, with D possibly matching TRBD1 (7 bases). The V gene's germline CDR1 is KGHDR and CDR2 SFDVKD. V lost 0 bases to trimming and J lost 13 bases, with 21 bases between them. The length of the CDR3 is 16 residues. This CDR3 reads CATSDLQGEANRAQFF. The CDR3 bases are TGTGCCACCAGTGATTTGCAGGGGGAGGCGAACCGTGCTCAGTTCTTC.

In this sample, this clonotype turned up a few times. The chain joins TRBV7-2 to TRBJ1-1; weak D call: TRBD1 (6 bases). V was shortened by 2 bases and J by 5 bases, with 9 bases between the two germline ends. Germline CDR1 is SGHTA and CDR2 is FQGNSA. CDR3 length equals 13 residues. The CDR3 is CASSLKGGTEAFF. The CDR3 coding sequence is TGTGCCAGCAGCTTAAAGGGGGGGACTGAAGCTTTCTTT.

V is TRBV28 and J is TRBJ2-7, with 9 bases aligning to TRBD1. Germline V gene sequence: CDR1 MDHEN, CDR2 SYDVKM. This CDR3 contains 15 residues. Trimming at V came to 4 bases and at J to 5 bases, leaving 9 bases not matched to a gene. CDR3 residues: CASSSAGTGKHEQYF. The CDR3, as DNA: TGTGCCAGCAGTTCAGCGGGGACAGGGAAGCACGAGCAGTACTTC.

The chain recombines TRBV7-8 with TRBJ2-3; perhaps TRBD1 as D (5 bases). Trimming pared 6 bases from V and 0 bases from J, leaving 10 bases between. Per germline, CDR1 SGHVS and CDR2 FQNEAQ. This CDR3 spans 14 amino acids. CDR3 coding DNA: TGTGCCAGCAGACAAGACAGCAGCACAGATACGCAGTATTTT. Translation: CASRQDSSTDTQYF.

The chain combines TRBV24-1 with TRBJ2-1, with D perhaps matching TRBD1 or TRBD2 (7 bases each). CDR3 size: 14 residues. The germline V gene encodes CDR1 KGHDR and CDR2 SFDVKD. The V end lost 9 bases, the J end lost 3 bases, and 14 bases lay between the germline ends. Here the CDR3 DNA reads TGTGCCACCCAGGGGGGAGGGCTCTACAATGAGCAGTTCTTC. Its translation: CATQGGGLYNEQFF.

Comment on this clonotype: One base away lies a much larger clone, so this may be a sequencing read error. The chain carries TRBV20-1 and TRBJ1-2; D gene unclear. Per the germline V gene, CDR1 is DFQATT and CDR2 is SNEGSKA (reference sequence). The length of the CDR3 is 13 residues. The CDR3 nucleotides read TGCAGTGCTAGAGTAGGGCAGTTGAGAGGCTGCACCTTC. The encoded protein is CSARVGQLRGCTF.

On this clonotype: This CDR3 is missing its conserved last phenylalanine or tryptophan, likely due to a read error. The chain carries TRBV5-1 and TRBJ2-1, with 7 bases aligning to TRBD2. CDR3 length: 14 residues. The V and J ends lost 3 bases and 9 bases, in that order; junction bases with no gene match: 9. Germline loops: CDR1 SGHRS, CDR2 YFSETQ. The CDR3 sequence: CASSSGLPLGEQFS. As DNA, the CDR3 is TGCGCCAGCAGCTCGGGACTACCCCTCGGTGAGCAGTTCTCC.

As for this clonotype: A much more abundant neighbour one base away suggests this may be a read error. The chain is built from TRBV6-5 and TRBJ1-4; TRBD1 might be the D (5 bases). Germline V CDR1 and CDR2: MNHEY, SVGAGI. This CDR3 is 15 amino acids long. Trimming cost V 2 bases and J 5 bases, with 12 bases left between them. The CDR3 sequence: CASSYGGDGNEKLFF. In DNA form, the CDR3 reads TGTGCCAGCAGTTACGGAGGGGACGGAAATGAAAAACTGTTTTTT.

The J gene is TRBJ2-1, the V gene TRBV5-1; 8 bases match TRBD2. CDR1 and CDR2 from the germline V gene are SGHRS and YFSETQ. The CDR3 has 14 residues. V was clipped by 1 base and J by 7 bases; unmatched bases: 4. This CDR3 is CASSLNPGGNEQFF. The DNA of the CDR3 is TGCGCCAGCAGCTTGAATCCGGGAGGGAATGAGCAGTTCTTC.

About this clonotype: An end of the junction differs from the germline gene, which may be a read error. V and J are TRBV28 and TRBJ1-5, with a tentative D call TRBD1 (5 bases). This CDR3 spans 14 amino acids. Germline-derived CDR1 and CDR2 are MDHEN and SYDVKM. CDR3 protein: CASREDTGNRPQHF. DNA of the CDR3: TGTGCCAGCAGAGAGGACACGGGGAATCGGCCCCAGCATTTT.

The V call is TRBV10-3, the J call TRBJ2-5; the D is unclear. Looked up from germline, CDR1 is ENHRY and CDR2 is SYGVKD. This CDR3 spans 15 amino acids. With 4 bases removed from V and 1 base from J, the gap between germline ends came to 13 bases. CDR3 sequence: CAISGAHRLQETQYF. In nucleotides, the CDR3 is TGTGCCATCAGTGGGGCTCATAGGCTCCAAGAGACCCAGTACTTC.

This clonotype has ten or more counts. The rearrangement links TRBV29-1 to TRBJ2-5, with D perhaps being TRBD1 or TRBD2 (6 bases each). The CDR3 is made up of 13 amino acids. Trimming pared 3 bases from V and 5 bases from J, leaving 13 bases between. Germline V gene data show CDR1 as SQVTM and CDR2 as ANQGSEA. CDR3 DNA: TGCAGCGTTGATGGAGGGGGAGGTGAGACCCAGTACTTC. Encoded protein: CSVDGGGGETQYF. The variable domain in full, with the rest retrieved from reference TRBV29-1 and TRBJ2-5, is SAVISQKPSRDICQRGTSLTIQCQVDSQVTMMFWYRQQPGQSLTLIATANQGSEATYESGFVIDKFPISRPNLTFSTLTVSNMSPEDSSIYLCSVDGGGGETQYFGPGTRLLVL.

In the case of this clonotype: An end of the junction differs from the germline gene, which may be a read error. The V and J genes are TRBV20-1 and TRBJ2-4; D remains ambiguous. Per germline, CDR1 DFQATT and CDR2 SNEGSKA (reference sequence). The CDR3 consists of 11 residues. In DNA form, the CDR3 reads TGCAGGGCTAGAGATCGGAACATTCAGTACTTC. Its translation is CRARDRNIQYF.

This rearrangement joins TRBV7-3 to TRBJ2-7; the D gene is possibly TRBD2 (5 bases). Trimming pared 2 bases from V and 5 bases from J, leaving 16 bases between. Per the germline V gene, CDR1 is SGHTA and CDR2 is FQGTGA. The CDR3 totals 15 residues. The CDR3 region has the DNA TGTGCCAGCAGCTTACTGGGAGTTGCTTCTGACGAGCAGTACTTC. As protein: CASSLLGVASDEQYF.

This clonotype was seen a few times. This CDR3 fails to terminate in the conserved phenylalanine or tryptophan, so it likely reflects a read error. The DNA is left out, because the CDR3 cannot be placed on it with certainty; the CDR3 is given as TCRdb lists it. The chain links TRBV24-1 to TRBJ1-2. From its first to its last residue, the CDR3 has 12 amino acids. Per the germline V gene, CDR1 is KGHDR and CDR2 is SFDVKD. CDR3 residues: CATSEMGTGHTL.